The next 27 T cell receptor beta chains were all read from a single sample in a study of blood T cell repertoires in COVID-19. Clones were sequenced by immunoSEQ multiplex PCR, and TCRdb holds only the in-frame ones, with some missing. The sample carries 200,000 to 300,000 clones, around 83% recorded once. Sequenced material: peripheral blood. The receptors were gathered from an elderly woman with acute or convalescent COVID-19.

The rearrangement uses TRBV5-6 and TRBJ2-7; D may be TRBD1 (5 bases). The V gene lost 4 bases and the J gene lost 6 bases, with 17 bases spanning the gap. CDR1 is SGHDT, CDR2 YYEEEE, per germline. The CDR3 is 14 amino acids. CDR3 amino acids: CASSRGAAVVEQYF. DNA of the CDR3: TGTGCCAGCAGCCGTGGGGCCGCCGTGGTCGAGCAGTACTTC.

The gene calls are TRBV5-4 and TRBJ1-2; unclear D gene. This CDR3 has 12 residues. CDR1 and CDR2 (germline): SGHNT, YYREEE (reference sequence). V lost 3 bases, J lost 7 bases, and 10 bases lay in between. The CDR3 DNA sequence: TGTGCCAGCAGCTCGTTGGCTCCTGGCTACACCTTC. This sequence encodes CASSSLAPGYTF.

This clone was detected a few times. This chain links TRBV24-1 with TRBJ1-5; tentatively, D is TRBD1 (5 bases). The CDR3 spans 14 residues. Trimming took 9 bases from V and 0 from J, leaving 11 bases between them. CDR1 is KGHDR, CDR2 SFDVKD, per germline. The CDR3 region has the DNA TGTGCCACCGCTGGGGCCCTTAGCAATCAGCCCCAGCATTTT. It encodes CATAGALSNQPQHF.

The chain carries TRBV19 and TRBJ2-1; a possible D gene is TRBD2 (6 bases). The germline V gene encodes CDR1 LNHDA and CDR2 SQIVND (reference sequence). V lost 8 bases to trimming and J lost 4 bases, with 12 bases between them. The CDR3 has 13 residues. CDR3 DNA: TGTGCCAGTGCGTATCGGGGGTACAATGAGCAGTTCTTC. Translating gives CASAYRGYNEQFF.

The V and J genes are TRBV5-4 and TRBJ2-2, with a weak D call TRBD2 (5 bases). CDR3 length equals 16 residues. V was trimmed by 3 bases and J by 2 bases, leaving 14 bases between them. Germline V gene lookup returns CDR1 SGHNT and CDR2 YYREEE (reference sequence). The DNA of the CDR3 is TGTGCCAGCAGCTCCCGGGATAGCGTCAACACCGGGGAGCTGTTTTTT. Its translation is CASSSRDSVNTGELFF.

At least ten counts were recorded for this clone. The chain combines TRBV19 with TRBJ1-5; a possible D gene is TRBD1 (5 bases). V dropped 4 bases and J dropped 5 bases, with 15 bases sitting between them. Germline V lookup: CDR1 LNHDA, CDR2 SQIVND (reference sequence). The CDR3 spans 15 residues. Here the CDR3 reads CASSRRQGGDQPQHF. As DNA, the CDR3 is TGTGCCAGTAGTAGGCGGCAGGGAGGGGATCAGCCCCAGCATTTT.

This chain connects TRBV14 to TRBJ2-7; a possible D gene is TRBD2 (6 bases). The CDR3 has 15 residues. The germline V gene has CDR1 SGHDN and CDR2 FVKESK. V gave up 2 bases and J gave up 5 bases, with 16 bases separating them. CDR3 coding DNA: TGTGCCAGCAGCCAACCCTCGGCTAGCGCCCACGAGCAGTACTTC. This translates into CASSQPSASAHEQYF.

The V call is TRBV5-4, the J call TRBJ1-2; 9 bases line up with TRBD1. The germline V gene encodes CDR1 SGHNT and CDR2 YYREEE (reference sequence). Germline trimming cut 3 bases from V and 8 bases from J; bases unmatched to any gene: 5. CDR3 length equals 13 residues. The CDR3 nucleotides read TGTGCCAGCAGCTCACAGGGGGCTGGAGGCTACACCTTC. It specifies CASSSQGAGGYTF. Looking up the rest from reference TRBV5-4 and TRBJ1-2 gives the full variable domain: ETGVTQSPTHLIKTRGQQVTLRCSSQSGHNTVSWYQQALGQGPQFIFQYYREEENGRGNFPPRFSGLQFPNYSSELNVNALELDDSALYLCASSSQGAGGYTFGSGTRLTVV.

This clone was seen once. The chain recombines TRBV11-3 with TRBJ1-2, with D unresolved. Germline V lookup: CDR1 SGHNT, CDR2 YENEEA. This CDR3 spans 18 amino acids. Trimming removed 3 bases at V and 3 bases at J, with 23 bases between. Written as DNA, the CDR3 is TGTGCCAGCAGCTTCCTTGCCTCGACAATCAGTTTTGACTATGGCTACACCTTC. The encoded protein is CASSFLASTISFDYGYTF.

The V call is TRBV28, the J call TRBJ2-1; the match to TRBD2 covers 7 bases. The CDR3 runs 15 residues. Germline V gene sequence: CDR1 MDHEN, CDR2 SYDVKM. The V and J ends lost 8 bases and 0 bases, in that order; junction bases with no gene match: 7. CDR3 amino acids: CASHGEGSSYNEQFF. CDR3 nucleotide sequence: TGTGCCAGCCACGGGGAGGGGAGCTCCTACAATGAGCAGTTCTTC. The full variable domain, with the rest looked up from reference TRBV28 and TRBJ2-1, is DVKVTQSSRYLVKRTGEKVFLECVQDMDHENMFWYRQDPGLGLRLIYFSYDVKMKEKGDIPEGYSVSREKKERFSLILESASTNQTSMYLCASHGEGSSYNEQFFGPGTRLTVL.

This chain joins TRBV30 and TRBJ1-5; D ambiguous. CDR3 length: 14 amino acids. The V gene lost 0 bases and the J gene lost 8 bases, with 14 bases spanning the gap. Germline V gene data show CDR1 as GTSNPN and CDR2 as SVGIG (reference sequence). The CDR3 spells CAWSVGQLGKPQHF. The CDR3, as DNA: TGTGCCTGGAGTGTAGGGCAGCTCGGGAAGCCCCAGCATTTT. The full variable domain, with the rest looked up from reference TRBV30 and TRBJ1-5, is SQTIHQWPATLVQPVGSPLSLECTVEGTSNPNLYWYRQAAGRGLQLLFYSVGIGQISSEVPQNLSASRPQDRQFILSSKKLLLSDSGFYLCAWSVGQLGKPQHFGDGTRLSIL.

With regard to this clone: Additional DNA sequences in this sample encode the identical CDR3. This chain connects TRBV7-3 to TRBJ2-2; 7 nucleotides agree with TRBD2. The length of the CDR3 is 13 residues. V lost 5 bases to trimming and J lost 6 bases; unmatched junction nucleotides: 3. Germline-derived CDR1 and CDR2 are SGHTA and FQGTGA. The CDR3 DNA reads as TGTGCCAGCAGCCCTGGGGGGGCCGGGGAGCTGTTTTTT. Its protein is CASSPGGAGELFF.

The chain has TRBV7-8 and TRBJ2-3, with 7 bases fitting TRBD1. Per the germline V gene, CDR1 is SGHVS and CDR2 is FQNEAQ. V was pared by 1 base and J by 3 bases, with 7 bases of the junction left unmatched. The CDR3 contains 16 residues. As DNA, the CDR3 is TGTGCCAGCAGCTTAGGAACAGGGGTTTGGACAGATACGCAGTATTTT. Encoded protein: CASSLGTGVWTDTQYF.

The chain is built from TRBV12-3 or TRBV12-4 and TRBJ2-7; 7 nucleotides align to TRBD1. V lost 4 bases to trimming and J lost 5 bases; unmatched junction nucleotides: 5. CDR3 length: 13 amino acids. CDR3 amino acids: CASSSTDRDEQYF. CDR3 DNA: TGTGCCAGCAGTTCCACCGACAGGGACGAGCAGTACTTC.

J is TRBJ1-2 and V is TRBV7-6; tentatively, D is TRBD1 (5 bases). The germline V and J ends were trimmed by 5 bases and 1 base, with 14 bases remaining between them. The CDR3 contains 15 residues. Germline V gives CDR1 SGHVS, CDR2 FNYEAQ. CDR3: CASSLLATVNYGYTF. For the CDR3, the DNA is TGTGCCAGCAGCCTCCTCGCGACAGTTAACTATGGCTACACCTTC.

This rearrangement joins TRBV18 to TRBJ2-1, with D possibly TRBD1 on 5 matching bases. Trimming removed 1 base from V and 4 bases from J, with 8 bases in between. CDR1 KGHSH and CDR2 LQKENI come from the germline V gene. The CDR3 runs 14 residues. CDR3 DNA sequence: TGTGCCAGCTCACCACAAACAGGATACAATGAGCAGTTCTTC. It codes for CASSPQTGYNEQFF. Combining the CDR3 with reference TRBV18 and TRBJ2-1 gives the whole variable domain NAGVMQNPRHLVRRRGQEARLRCSPMKGHSHVYWYRQLPEEGLKFMVYLQKENIIDESGMPKERFSAEFPKEGPSILRIQQVVRGDSAAYFCASSPQTGYNEQFFGPGTRLTVL.

The J gene is TRBJ2-5, the V gene TRBV7-9; 8 bases match TRBD2. The CDR3 has 14 amino acids. The germline gives CDR1 SEHNR, CDR2 FQNEAQ (reference sequence). V gave up 0 bases and J gave up 5 bases; unmatched junction bases: 2. Here the CDR3 reads CASSLAGLVETQYF. In DNA form, the CDR3 reads TGTGCCAGCAGCTTAGCGGGACTAGTGGAGACCCAGTACTTC.

The chain couples TRBV6-2 or TRBV6-3 to TRBJ2-1; TRBD2 matches 13 bases. The CDR3 loop spans 18 amino acids. Germline-derived CDR1 and CDR2 are MNHEY and SVGEGT. With 6 bases clipped from V and 7 bases from J, the junction kept 15 bases outside the gene matches. CDR3 nucleotides: TGTGCCAGCAGCTCCCGGACTAGCGGGGGCCCCCATTGGAATGAGCAGTTCTTC. This codes for CASSSRTSGGPHWNEQFF.

CDR3 nucleotides: TGTGCCAGTAGTGTCCGCCCGTTCGGGACAGCTAACACCGGGGAGCTGTTTTTT. Protein sequence: CASSVRPFGTANTGELFF. The V and J genes are TRBV19 and TRBJ2-2; 7 bases are shared with TRBD1. From germline, CDR1 is LNHDA and CDR2 SQIVND (reference sequence). Trimming took 5 bases from V and 2 from J; bases not matched to a gene: 14. CDR3 length: 18 amino acids.

This chain connects TRBV7-8 to TRBJ1-1; D is undetermined. Trimming removed 5 bases at V and 7 bases at J, with 17 bases between. Germline V gives CDR1 SGHVS, CDR2 FQNEAQ. CDR3 size: 14 residues. CDR3 residues: CASSQTYPVGEAFF. Here the CDR3 DNA reads TGTGCCAGCAGCCAAACTTATCCGGTCGGTGAAGCTTTCTTT.

The rearrangement uses TRBV28 and TRBJ1-2, with 12 positions matching TRBD1. The germline V gene encodes CDR1 MDHEN and CDR2 SYDVKM. The CDR3 covers 16 residues. With 5 bases clipped from V and 7 bases from J, the junction kept 11 bases outside the gene matches. CDR3 residues: CASSTPGTGGIIGYTF. The CDR3 DNA sequence: TGTGCCAGCAGTACCCCCGGGACAGGGGGCATCATTGGCTACACCTTC.

A note on this clone: Additional DNA sequences in this sample encode the identical CDR3. The chain is built from TRBV10-3 and TRBJ2-7, with D possibly TRBD1 on 6 matching bases. V gave up 6 bases and J gave up 4 bases, with 7 bases separating them. There are 11 residues in the CDR3. Germline values: CDR1 ENHRY, CDR2 SYGVKD. The DNA of the CDR3 is TGTGCCATCAGACAGGGTTACGAGCAGTACTTC. It specifies CAIRQGYEQYF.

The chain has TRBV10-3 and TRBJ2-7; TRBD2 aligns across 13 bases. V shed 2 bases and J 7 bases; nucleotides not matched to a gene: 2. The CDR3 is 14 amino acids. Per the germline V gene, CDR1 is ENHRY and CDR2 is SYGVKD. CDR3 DNA sequence: TGTGCCATCAGTGAGACTAGCGGGGGGGTGGAGCAGTACTTC. Translation: CAISETSGGVEQYF.

The genes are TRBV7-8 and TRBJ2-2, with TRBD2 matching over 8 bases. Germline assignment: CDR1 SGHVS and CDR2 FQNEAQ. The CDR3 totals 19 residues. J gave up 1 base and V 5 bases, and 15 bases lay outside the gene matches. CDR3 sequence: CASSRTGTRSLLNTGELFF. The CDR3 DNA sequence: TGTGCCAGCAGCCGCACCGGGACTAGGAGCCTCTTGAACACCGGGGAGCTGTTTTTT.

The V and J genes are TRBV11-1 and TRBJ2-5; the match to TRBD2 covers 7 bases. There are 16 residues in the CDR3. The J segment lost 4 bases and the V segment lost 5 bases, leaving 13 bases of the junction unmatched. Germline lookup yields CDR1 SGHAT and CDR2 FQDESV (reference sequence). CDR3 region: CASSPPWIRGGETQYF. For the CDR3, the DNA is TGTGCCAGCAGCCCCCCTTGGATTCGCGGGGGAGAGACCCAGTACTTC.

This chain connects TRBV2 to TRBJ1-1; TRBD1 agrees at 8 bases. In germline, CDR1 is SNHLY, CDR2 FYNNEI. The CDR3 runs to 15 residues. The ends lost 6 bases at V and 1 base at J; junction bases unmatched: 7. The CDR3 nucleotides are TGTGCCAGCAGCATAATACAGGGGGGGAACACTGAAGCTTTCTTT. It encodes CASSIIQGGNTEAFF.

The genes are TRBV3-1 (or the pseudogene TRBV3-2) and TRBJ1-6; 9 bases map to TRBD1. Germline CDR1 reads LGHDT; CDR2 reads YNNKEL (reference sequence). The CDR3 runs to 14 residues. With V trimmed by 1 base and J by 9 bases, 1 base remained unmatched. The CDR3 spells CASSQGTGASPLHF. The CDR3 DNA follows: TGTGCCAGCAGCCAAGGGACAGGGGCTTCACCCCTCCACTTT.